These 18 T cell receptor beta chains originate from one sample sequenced in a study of T cell changes during pregnancy in multiple sclerosis. Some clones are missing from TCRdb's copy, which holds only in-frame ones; the method was immunoSEQ multiplex PCR. The sample contains tens of thousands of clones, 80% to 95% of which appear only once. The sequenced sample was peripheral blood, obtained before pregnancy. The receptor set was obtained from a female donor with multiple sclerosis, enrolled in a pregnancy study.

The chain is built from TRBV11-3 and TRBJ1-1; D is ambiguous. The CDR3 runs 14 residues. Germline V gene sequence: CDR1 SGHNT, CDR2 YENEEA. Between the trimmed V and J ends, which lost 3 bases and 5 bases, there was a span of 13 bases. The DNA of the CDR3 is TGTGCCAGCAGCTTGGGCCGGGGAGGGACTGAAGCTTTCTTT. Translated: CASSLGRGGTEAFF. Variable domain in full (rest from reference TRBV11-3 and TRBJ1-1): EAGVVQSPRYKIIEKKQPVAFWCNPISGHNTLYWYLQNLGQGPELLIRYENEEAVDDSQLPKDRFSAERLKGVDSTLKIQPAELGDSAVYLCASSLGRGGTEAFFGQGTRLTVV.

CDR3 sequence (DNA): TGTGCCAGCAGCCCAAAGGGGGAGCAGTACTTC. Protein sequence: CASSPKGEQYF. V is TRBV28 and J is TRBJ2-7; weak D call: TRBD1 (5 bases). The germline V gene has CDR1 MDHEN and CDR2 SYDVKM. V was trimmed by 6 bases and J by 7 bases, leaving 10 bases between them. This CDR3 region has 11 residues.

The chain couples TRBV18 to TRBJ2-6; D not certain. CDR3 length: 14 amino acids. The germline gives CDR1 KGHSH, CDR2 LQKENI. V was trimmed by 3 bases and J by 2 bases, leaving 5 bases between them. The CDR3 reads CASSPVPGANVLTF. The CDR3 coding sequence is TGTGCCAGCTCACCCGTTCCTGGGGCCAACGTCCTGACTTTC. Using reference TRBV18 and TRBJ2-6 for the parts outside the CDR3, the full variable domain is NAGVMQNPRHLVRRRGQEARLRCSPMKGHSHVYWYRQLPEEGLKFMVYLQKENIIDESGMPKERFSAEFPKEGPSILRIQQVVRGDSAAYFCASSPVPGANVLTFGAGSRLTVL.

The chain links TRBV30 to TRBJ1-1; D possibly corresponds to TRBD1 (6 bases). V gave up 2 bases and J gave up 1 base, with 11 bases separating them. CDR1 is GTSNPN, CDR2 SVGIG, per germline (reference sequence). The CDR3 is 14 residues long. The CDR3 nucleotides are TGTGCCTGGAGTCGGAAGGGACAGAACACTGAAGCTTTCTTT. This gives the protein CAWSRKGQNTEAFF.

CDR3 residues: CASSSPDSSYEQYF. The CDR3 DNA is TGCGCCAGCAGCTCCCCAGACTCCTCCTACGAGCAGTACTTC. This chain links TRBV5-1 with TRBJ2-7; D uncertain. V lost 3 bases to trimming and J lost 0 bases, with 10 bases between them. Germline V gene data show CDR1 as SGHRS and CDR2 as YFSETQ. The CDR3 is 14 residues long.

The chain uses TRBV6-1 and TRBJ1-2; D gene uncertain. Trimming shortened V by 4 bases and J by 6 bases, and 15 bases separated the two germline ends. The CDR3 runs to 14 residues. The germline V gene has CDR1 MNHNS and CDR2 SASEGT. CDR3 region: CASSGKIPRNGYTF. CDR3 nucleotide sequence: TGTGCCAGCAGTGGCAAAATACCGCGGAATGGCTACACCTTC.

In this sample, this clone turned up a few times. The chain uses TRBV19 and TRBJ1-2; 7 bases align to TRBD1. The J segment lost 4 bases and the V segment lost 5 bases, leaving 10 bases of the junction unmatched. CDR1 LNHDA and CDR2 SQIVND come from the germline V gene (reference sequence). There are 15 residues in the CDR3. CDR3 DNA: TGTGCCAGTAGTGATCAAGGGGGCTCAGGCTATGGCTACACCTTC. Protein: CASSDQGGSGYGYTF.

Note on this clone: Other DNA sequences in this specimen translate into the identical CDR3. The chain combines TRBV6-5 with TRBJ2-7; D may be TRBD1 (6 bases). Germline V lookup: CDR1 MNHEY, CDR2 SVGAGI. The length of the CDR3 is 13 residues. V dropped 6 bases and J dropped 0 bases, with 9 bases sitting between them. The CDR3 loop is CASRGTSSYEQYF. The DNA for the CDR3 is TGTGCCAGCAGAGGGACATCCTCCTACGAGCAGTACTTC.

The chain recombines TRBV11-2 with TRBJ2-3, with D maybe TRBD2 (5 bases). Germline V gives CDR1 SGHAT, CDR2 FQNNGV. Trimming cost V 4 bases and J 2 bases, with 19 bases left between them. This CDR3 has 17 residues. In DNA, the CDR3 is TGTGCCAGCAGCTCTTCACATTGGCGGGCCTCCACAGATACGCAGTATTTT. Translated, it gives CASSSSHWRASTDTQYF.

In its sample, this clone was seen once. The chain carries TRBV9 and TRBJ2-2, with 12 bases identical to TRBD2. This CDR3 comprises 18 residues. J gave up 5 bases and V 0 bases, and 8 bases lay outside the gene matches. The germline gives CDR1 SGDLS, CDR2 YYNGEE. CDR3 in amino acids: CASSVGASGRVRTGELFF. In nucleotides, the CDR3 is TGTGCCAGCAGCGTAGGAGCTAGCGGGAGGGTCAGGACCGGGGAGCTGTTTTTT.

This clone was observed once. The rearrangement links TRBV5-1 to TRBJ2-3, with TRBD2 matching over 9 bases. Germline values: CDR1 SGHRS, CDR2 YFSETQ. Trimming cost V 5 bases and J 1 base; bases outside gene matches: 2. The CDR3 is made up of 14 amino acids. For the CDR3, the DNA is TGCGCCAGCAGAGCGGGGGGCCGCACAGATACGCAGTATTTT. Translated, it gives CASRAGGRTDTQYF. Full variable domain (outside the CDR3, taken from reference TRBV5-1 and TRBJ2-3): KAGVTQTPRYLIKTRGQQVTLSCSPISGHRSVSWYQQTPGQGLQFLFEYFSETQRNKGNFPGRFSGRQFSNSRSEMNVSTLELGDSALYLCASRAGGRTDTQYFGPGTRLTVL.

The chain links TRBV5-1 to TRBJ2-5, with D perhaps TRBD1 (5 bases). CDR3 length: 14 amino acids. V lost 3 bases and J lost 1, with 10 bases in between. The germline V gene has CDR1 SGHRS and CDR2 YFSETQ. CDR3 region: CASSYDRSQETQYF. CDR3 in DNA: TGCGCCAGCAGCTACGACAGAAGCCAAGAGACCCAGTACTTC.

The rearrangement joins TRBV4-1 to TRBJ1-2, with TRBD1 matching over 7 bases. The germline V gene has CDR1 MGHRA and CDR2 YSYEKL. With V trimmed by 4 bases and J by 7 bases, 9 bases remained unmatched. CDR3 size: 14 residues. The CDR3 spells CASSLLQGSAGYTF. CDR3 sequence (DNA): TGCGCCAGCAGCCTACTACAGGGGTCGGCTGGCTACACCTTC.

This chain links TRBV5-6 with TRBJ1-6; TRBD1 matches 8 bases. The germline gives CDR1 SGHDT, CDR2 YYEEEE. Trimming took 4 bases from V and 10 from J; bases not matched to a gene: 4. CDR3 length: 13 residues. CDR3 sequence reads: CASSGQGGSPLHF. CDR3 nucleotide sequence: TGTGCCAGCAGCGGACAGGGAGGATCACCCCTCCACTTT.

This clone was seen just once. The rearrangement links TRBV5-1 to TRBJ1-2, with D perhaps matching TRBD1 (5 bases). CDR3 length: 15 amino acids. CDR1 is SGHRS, CDR2 YFSETQ, per germline. The V end lost 4 bases, the J end lost 5 bases, and 18 bases lay between the germline ends. The CDR3 loop reads CASSPWGEATYGYTF. Here the CDR3 DNA reads TGCGCCAGCAGCCCTTGGGGGGAGGCGACTTATGGCTACACCTTC.

The chain employs TRBV6-6 and TRBJ1-1; TRBD1 might be the D (5 bases). This CDR3 spans 14 amino acids. From germline, CDR1 is MNHNY and CDR2 SVGAGI (reference sequence). Trimming took off 2 bases at V and 3 bases at J, with 10 bases between the two ends. The CDR3 coding sequence is TGTGCCAGCAGTTACGGGGTAGGGGACACTGAAGCTTTCTTT. Amino acid sequence: CASSYGVGDTEAFF.

The DNA for the CDR3 is TGTGCCAGCAGCTCGGGTGGGCTAGCGGGGAATGAGCAGTTCTTC. It specifies CASSSGGLAGNEQFF. This chain joins TRBV5-4 and TRBJ2-1, with TRBD2 matching 9 bases. In germline, CDR1 is SGHNT, CDR2 YYREEE (reference sequence). This CDR3 contains 15 residues. V lost 3 bases to trimming and J lost 7 bases; unmatched junction nucleotides: 8.

The gene calls are TRBV27 and TRBJ1-3; TRBD1 might be the D (6 bases). The CDR3 is made up of 17 amino acids. V was shortened by 6 bases and J by 0 bases, with 18 bases between the two germline ends. CDR1 MNHEY and CDR2 SMNVEV come from the germline V gene (reference sequence). This CDR3 is CASRARPQQGSGNTIYF. The CDR3 coding sequence is TGTGCCAGCAGAGCCCGTCCCCAACAGGGCTCTGGAAACACCATATATTTT.